This is a list of T cell receptor beta chains from one sample in a study of T cells in Graves' hyperthyroidism and ophthalmopathy. TCRdb redid the calling of the multiplex PCR reads with MiXCR, one entry per CDR3 protein. Here the sample spans 550,000 to 700,000 distinct CDR3 sequences, 46% being singletons. Specimen: peripheral blood or thyroid tissue (not recorded which). These receptors were collected from an adult woman with Graves' disease, either hyperthyroidism or ophthalmopathy (not recorded which). Both conserved end residues are part of each CDR3.

cdr3_aa	v_call	j_call
CATSRGRTVFYEQYF	TRBV15	TRBJ2-7
CASSYSGDYGYTF	TRBV7-2	TRBJ1-2
CASSLPSRSQHF	TRBV4-1	TRBJ1-5
CASTLGGSSYEQYF	TRBV12-3/TRBV12-4	TRBJ2-7
CAWTSDRGHGYTF	TRBV30	TRBJ1-2
CAITADGNTEAFF	TRBV10-3	TRBJ1-1
CASSLWGRGGRGGGYTF	TRBV7-3	TRBJ1-2
CASGRGVRTEAFF	TRBV5-1	TRBJ1-1
CASSHTSWSYTF	TRBV14	TRBJ1-2
CASSQPGRTGFFVYTF	TRBV4-1	TRBJ1-2
CASSLKAGMNTEAFF	TRBV7-3	TRBJ1-1
CASSVEYGLTQYF	TRBV6-1	TRBJ2-5
CASSLESVTSYGYTF	TRBV7-2	TRBJ1-2
CSVCWGGSGQPQHF	TRBV29-1	TRBJ1-5
CASSLDNNQPQYF	TRBV12-3/TRBV12-4	TRBJ2-5
CAPATGQGPRNQPQHF	TRBV6-1	TRBJ1-5
CASSRGPEKNTEAFF	TRBV7-3	TRBJ1-1
CATSSAGSNTGEYF	TRBV15	TRBJ2-3
CASSVEGVSNQPQHF	TRBV9	TRBJ1-5
CSVAYRGVNTEAFF	TRBV29-1	TRBJ1-1
CASSDGARNYEQYF	TRBV6-4	TRBJ2-7
CASSATGTLNTGELFF	TRBV25-1	TRBJ2-2
CASSSNLGGYGYTF	TRBV11-2	TRBJ1-2
CSAYRTSRHYEQYF	TRBV20-1	TRBJ2-7
CASSEGTEDSNQPQHF	TRBV6-1	TRBJ1-5
CASTKRGAATNEKLFF	TRBV19	TRBJ1-4
CASSRSGTGGTYEQYF	TRBV5-1	TRBJ2-7
CASSLRGGTNTEAFF	TRBV7-6	TRBJ1-1
CASSTGGSNTEAFF	TRBV6-5	TRBJ1-1
CASSEDGSGNQPQHF	TRBV2	TRBJ1-5
CASSLELAGVNEQFF	TRBV5-1	TRBJ2-1
CSAKNSGGYNEPQHF	TRBV20-1	TRBJ1-5
CASSSGGASPLHF	TRBV5-1	TRBJ1-6
CASGTFGRGQHF	TRBV19	TRBJ1-5
CVISEDNQRPQHF	TRBV10-3	TRBJ1-5
CASSLRAKGTGANVLTF	TRBV27	TRBJ2-6
CASSQTGNEKLFF	TRBV27	TRBJ1-4
CASSFSWDLETEETQYF	TRBV7-2	TRBJ2-5
CASSLRRGVKGNTIYF	TRBV7-2	TRBJ1-3
CSARDQVGQQDTEAFF	TRBV20-1	TRBJ1-1
CASSLTRGLAGGPLYF	TRBV7-2	TRBJ2-7
CASSQPTSGMNQPQHF	TRBV4-1	TRBJ1-5
CASSETGGGWDGYTF	TRBV12-3/TRBV12-4	TRBJ1-2
CSARLGQTYEQYF	TRBV20-1	TRBJ2-7
CSARDAGLAGLYEQYF	TRBV20-1	TRBJ2-7
CASSFGTVSEAFF	TRBV7-9	TRBJ1-1
CASSVQGEQSPLHF	TRBV2	TRBJ1-6
CSASATSGRETQYF	TRBV20-1	TRBJ2-5
CASSEMGQGPETQYF	TRBV7-9	TRBJ2-5
CAISEGRDGYTF	TRBV10-3	TRBJ1-2
CATDTGTEAFF	TRBV10-1	TRBJ1-1
CASGPTGTNPLDGYTF	TRBV27	TRBJ1-2